The 27 T cell receptor beta chains given below trace back to one sample, sequenced in a study of blood T cells in healthy people across ages. Combining a sample-barcoded 5' primer with a J-beta primer mix, a second PCR ran for about 7 to 11 cycles. TCRdb recomputed calls from the 5' RACE reads with MiXCR, one row per CDR3 protein. The profile shows over 1.5 million distinct CDR3 sequences, about 50% of them singletons. The sequencing input was blood. These receptors were taken from a woman aged 35 to 49 in good health.

V gene TRBV6-2 or TRBV6-3 combines with J gene TRBJ2-1; D is tentatively TRBD1 or TRBD2 (5 bases each). This CDR3 spans 13 amino acids. Looked up from germline, CDR1 is MNHEY and CDR2 is SVGEGT. V was shortened by 6 bases and J by 10 bases, with 16 bases between the two germline ends. The CDR3 coding sequence is TGTGCCAGCAGCATGAGGGTCGCAGGGGAGCAGTTCTTC. It encodes CASSMRVAGEQFF.

This clonotype has a handful of counts. The V call is TRBV9, the J call TRBJ2-1; the match to TRBD2 covers 8 bases. The CDR3 is 17 residues long. The germline CDR1 and CDR2 sequences are SGDLS and YYNGEE. V shed 0 bases and J 3 bases; nucleotides not matched to a gene: 8. The CDR3 DNA follows: TGTGCCAGCAGCGTAGTTAGGTCAGCGGGGGACTACAATGAGCAGTTCTTC. Amino acid sequence: CASSVVRSAGDYNEQFF.

This clonotype was recorded once. The genes are TRBV12-3 or TRBV12-4 and TRBJ1-5; the match to TRBD1 covers 10 bases. J was trimmed by 6 bases and V by 1 base; bases with no gene match: 6. The CDR3 is 16 amino acids. CDR3 coding DNA: TGTGCCAGCAGTTTAGGACAGGGGGCATCGATTCAGCCCCAGCATTTT. This sequence encodes CASSLGQGASIQPQHF.

This clonotype was seen only once. The rearrangement joins TRBV7-9 to TRBJ2-5, with D maybe TRBD2 (6 bases). This CDR3 contains 14 residues. Germline values: CDR1 SEHNR, CDR2 FQNEAQ (reference sequence). Trimming took 5 bases from V and 5 from J, leaving 15 bases between them. The CDR3 loop is CASSHGTRWETQYF. CDR3 nucleotides: TGTGCCAGCAGCCACGGGACTCGCTGGGAGACCCAGTACTTC.

V and J are TRBV6-5 and TRBJ1-4, with TRBD1 matching 7 bases. The trim removed 7 bases at V and 8 bases at J, leaving 10 bases unmatched. CDR1 MNHEY and CDR2 SVGAGI come from the germline V gene. This CDR3 contains 14 residues. In DNA, the CDR3 is TGTGCCAGCAAACTCCGGGACAGAGGAGAAAAACTGTTTTTT. Amino acid sequence: CASKLRDRGEKLFF.

The chain recombines TRBV6-5 with TRBJ1-6; maybe TRBD1 (5 bases). Deletions cut 0 bases from V and 10 bases from J, with 22 bases between. The CDR3 consists of 18 residues. Germline V gene sequence: CDR1 MNHEY, CDR2 SVGAGI. This chain's CDR3 is CASSYSISRTTSRSPLHF. The CDR3 DNA sequence: TGTGCCAGCAGTTACTCGATTAGCCGGACAACCTCTCGGTCACCCCTCCACTTT.

This rearrangement joins TRBV5-1 to TRBJ1-5, with 7 bases aligning to TRBD1. Germline values: CDR1 SGHRS, CDR2 YFSETQ. CDR3 size: 13 residues. J was trimmed by 5 bases and V by 4 bases; bases with no gene match: 3. This CDR3 reads CASSITGDQPQHF. Written as DNA, the CDR3 is TGCGCCAGCAGCATTACAGGGGATCAGCCCCAGCATTTT.

This clonotype was seen repeatedly, ten times or more. The junction departs from the called germline gene at one end, perhaps through a read error. The chain has TRBV5-1 and TRBJ2-7; D possibly corresponds to TRBD1 (5 bases). This CDR3 contains 14 residues. Per germline, CDR1 SGHRS and CDR2 YFSETQ. CDR3 residues: CASSPGQALYEQYF. For the CDR3, the DNA is TGTGCCAGCAGCCCAGGGCAGGCTCTTTACGAGCAGTACTTC.

This clonotype has more than one count but fewer than ten. The gene calls are TRBV20-1 and TRBJ2-3; D not resolved. V was cut by 1 base and J by 8 bases, with 13 bases left in between. This CDR3 spans 13 amino acids. Per germline, CDR1 DFQATT and CDR2 SNEGSKA (reference sequence). The CDR3 DNA reads as TGCAGTGCTAGAGGGGTGGGGTTCGGTACGCAGTATTTT. Amino acid sequence: CSARGVGFGTQYF.

The CDR3: CASSLEEAGTSDTQYF. CDR3 DNA sequence: TGTGCCAGCAGCTTGGAGGAAGCGGGGACTTCAGATACGCAGTATTTT. The chain carries TRBV5-5 and TRBJ2-3; 7 bases match TRBD2. CDR1 SGHKS and CDR2 YYEKEE come from the germline V gene (reference sequence). This CDR3 region has 16 residues. V was clipped by 0 bases and J by 4 bases; unmatched bases: 8.

In nucleotides, the CDR3 is TGCAGTGCTAGGGACGCAGCGGGCCCCTACAATGAGCAGTTCTTC. This sequence encodes CSARDAAGPYNEQFF. The chain combines TRBV20-1 with TRBJ2-1, with D possibly being TRBD2 (6 bases). Looked up from germline, CDR1 is DFQATT and CDR2 is SNEGSKA (reference sequence). The V end lost 3 bases, the J end lost 2 bases, and 14 bases lay between the germline ends. This CDR3 has 15 residues.

In DNA, the CDR3 is TGTGCCAGCAGCCAAGATCTCTGGGCCCCCTATGGCTACACCTTC. Amino acids: CASSQDLWAPYGYTF. The V call is TRBV14, the J call TRBJ1-2; no firm D call. Germline V gives CDR1 SGHDN, CDR2 FVKESK. Trimming cost V 0 bases and J 4 bases, with 12 bases left between them. The CDR3 spans 15 residues.

The V gene is TRBV6-1, the J gene TRBJ1-1; D uncertain. The CDR3 runs to 12 residues. Germline V gene sequence: CDR1 MNHNS, CDR2 SASEGT. V shed 7 bases and J shed 3 bases, with 9 bases lying between them. CDR3 in amino acids: CASIAYYTEAFF. The CDR3 DNA follows: TGTGCCAGCATTGCTTATTACACTGAAGCTTTCTTT.

The chain recombines TRBV6-5 with TRBJ1-2, with D hard to call. Per germline, CDR1 MNHEY and CDR2 SVGAGI. There are 15 residues in the CDR3. The V end was cut by 0 bases, the J end by 6 bases, with 14 bases between. The CDR3 loop is CASSYSSGRQDGYTF. The CDR3 DNA reads TGTGCCAGCAGTTACTCGTCGGGGAGGCAGGATGGCTACACCTTC.

A few counts support this clonotype. The V call is TRBV13, the J call TRBJ2-5; perhaps TRBD1 as D (6 bases). CDR1 and CDR2 from the germline V gene are PRHDT and FYEKMQ (reference sequence). The V end was cut by 2 bases, the J end by 1 base, with 11 bases between. The CDR3 has 15 residues. Here the CDR3 reads CASSLYGQLQETQYF. The CDR3 nucleotides read TGTGCCAGCAGCTTATATGGACAGCTCCAAGAGACCCAGTACTTC.

The rearrangement uses TRBV24-1 and TRBJ2-1, with 10 bases lining up with TRBD2. V lost 2 bases and J lost 7; bases outside the gene matches: 16. Germline lookup yields CDR1 KGHDR and CDR2 SFDVKD. There are 19 residues in the CDR3. The CDR3 protein is CATSDSDTLAGDYINEQFF. The CDR3 bases are TGTGCCACCAGTGATTCTGACACCCTAGCGGGGGACTACATAAATGAGCAGTTCTTC.

The V call is TRBV9, the J call TRBJ2-7; TRBD2 matches 8 bases. The length of the CDR3 is 14 residues. Germline V gene data show CDR1 as SGDLS and CDR2 as YYNGEE. V trimming: 0 bases; J trimming: 7 bases; junction bases outside the gene matches: 6. The CDR3 loop is CASSVDGRANEQYF. CDR3 DNA sequence: TGTGCCAGCAGCGTAGACGGGAGGGCCAATGAGCAGTACTTC.

The chain carries TRBV6-1 and TRBJ2-5; no firm D call. There are 14 residues in the CDR3. The V gene lost 1 base and the J gene lost 0 bases, with 6 bases spanning the gap. The germline V gene has CDR1 MNHNS and CDR2 SASEGT. CDR3 bases: TGTGCCAGCAGTGAAGTTGATAACCAAGAGACCCAGTACTTC. It encodes CASSEVDNQETQYF.

The V call is TRBV7-3, the J call TRBJ2-1, with TRBD2 matching 8 bases. There are 16 residues in the CDR3. CDR1 SGHTA and CDR2 FQGTGA come from the germline V gene. Trimming removed 4 bases from V and 6 bases from J; junction bases left unmatched: 11. In nucleotides, the CDR3 is TGTGCCAGCAGCTCCCCTGACGGGGGGGCTCTCAATGAGCAGTTCTTC. Amino acid sequence: CASSSPDGGALNEQFF.

This CDR3 is CAISEGDRGLTAGANVLTF. CDR3 nucleotide sequence: TGTGCCATCAGTGAAGGGGACAGGGGGCTTACTGCTGGGGCCAACGTCCTGACTTTC. The chain employs TRBV10-3 and TRBJ2-6, with 12 bases matching TRBD1. The germline V gene encodes CDR1 ENHRY and CDR2 SYGVKD. After removal of 3 bases from V and 2 bases from J, the junction contained 8 bases not matched to a gene. This CDR3 contains 19 residues.

This rearrangement joins TRBV20-1 to TRBJ2-6; D might be TRBD1 (5 bases). The CDR3 spans 15 residues. The V end lost 5 bases, the J end lost 1 base, and 12 bases lay between the germline ends. Germline V gives CDR1 DFQATT, CDR2 SNEGSKA (reference sequence). For the CDR3, the DNA is TGCAGTGCTCAGGGTCGGCTGTCTGGGGCCAACGTCCTGACTTTC. It codes for CSAQGRLSGANVLTF.

This clonotype has only a few counts. The V call is TRBV7-2, the J call TRBJ2-4; 7 bases fit TRBD2. Germline lookup yields CDR1 SGHTA and CDR2 FQGNSA. The CDR3 is 15 residues long. V dropped 7 bases and J dropped 3; count of bases not matched to a gene: 9. Here the CDR3 DNA reads TGTGCCAGCACCCCGGCGGGGGTCGTCAAAAACATTCAGTACTTC. This translates into CASTPAGVVKNIQYF.

This sequence joins TRBV11-2 and TRBJ2-3; TRBD1 matches 9 bases. Trimming removed 2 bases from V and 2 bases from J; junction bases left unmatched: 11. The CDR3 is 18 residues long. The germline V gene has CDR1 SGHAT and CDR2 FQNNGV. The CDR3 here is CASSLWGRDRDSTDTQYF. The CDR3 DNA follows: TGTGCCAGCAGCTTATGGGGCAGGGACAGGGACTCCACAGATACGCAGTATTTT.

The chain combines TRBV11-2 with TRBJ2-5, with a tentative D call TRBD1 (6 bases). The length of the CDR3 is 15 residues. Trimming cost V 1 base and J 4 bases, with 13 bases left between them. Per germline, CDR1 SGHAT and CDR2 FQNNGV. CDR3 protein: CASSLVPIGGETQYF. CDR3 DNA: TGTGCCAGCAGCTTAGTTCCCATAGGGGGAGAGACCCAGTACTTC.

The chain has TRBV2 and TRBJ2-7; D might be TRBD2 (5 bases). Trimming pared 6 bases from V and 8 bases from J, leaving 14 bases between. Germline V lookup: CDR1 SNHLY, CDR2 FYNNEI. The CDR3 is 12 residues long. CDR3 loop: CASREEYTKQYF. As DNA, the CDR3 is TGTGCCAGCAGGGAGGAATACACCAAGCAGTACTTC. The variable domain in full, completed from reference TRBV2 and TRBJ2-7, reads EPEVTQTPSHQVTQMGQEVILRCVPISNHLYFYWYRQILGQKVEFLVSFYNNEISEKSEIFDDQFSVERPDGSNFTLKIRSTKLEDSAMYFCASREEYTKQYFGPGTRLTVT.

The genes are TRBV29-1 and TRBJ1-2, with D hard to call. V dropped 4 bases and J dropped 5 bases, with 5 bases sitting between them. The CDR3 loop spans 10 amino acids. Looked up from germline, CDR1 is SQVTM and CDR2 is ANQGSEA. As DNA, the CDR3 is TGCAGCGTTGGACTGTATGGCTACACCTTC. Translation: CSVGLYGYTF. Using reference TRBV29-1 and TRBJ1-2 for the parts outside the CDR3, the full variable domain is SAVISQKPSRDICQRGTSLTIQCQVDSQVTMMFWYRQQPGQSLTLIATANQGSEATYESGFVIDKFPISRPNLTFSTLTVSNMSPEDSSIYLCSVGLYGYTFGSGTRLTVV.

The chain joins TRBV6-2 or TRBV6-3 to TRBJ2-7; D not resolved. This CDR3 contains 14 residues. V lost 4 bases and J lost 2, with 12 bases in between. Germline V gene sequence: CDR1 MNHEY, CDR2 SVGEGT. CDR3 in amino acids: CASSLEATPYEQYF. Here the CDR3 DNA reads TGTGCCAGCAGTTTAGAGGCAACCCCCTACGAGCAGTACTTC.